This T cell receptor beta chain derives from a study of human T cells and chemical hapten exposure. Study summary: On roughly 2 cm by roughly 2 cm of upper inner arm skin, sensitization was performed with 2% DPC. The study patch tested 0.01% DPC on the upper back and read results at 6 days.

At least ten counts were recorded for this clonotype. TCRdb fed the RACE reads into MiXCR, producing one record per CDR3 protein. The data show some 32,000 distinct CDR3 sequences, almost 6% seen once. CDR3 length equals 16 residues. CDR1 and CDR2 (germline): SGHTA, FQGNSA. J lost 0 bases, V lost 3 bases, and 6 bases had no gene match. The time point was: patch test 3, about 24 weeks after DPC sensitization. This sample's treatment: therapeutic diphenylcyclopropenone sensitization with weekly scalp DPC. Ahead of applying each patch test, blood was sampled. The sequencing here drew on whole blood, taken in connection with sensitization to the hapten diphenylcyclopropenone (DPC). The rearrangement uses TRBV7-2 and TRBJ2-5; 8 bases fit TRBD1. The clonotype originates from a young man with alopecia areata. Some clones in this sample may be carry-over from other donors' samples. The CDR3, as DNA: TGTGCCAGCAGCTTTAATTACAGGGGGTACCAAGAGACCCAGTACTTC. Its translation is CASSFNYRGYQETQYF.